Below are 26 T cell receptor beta chains sequenced from a single sample in a study of regulatory T cells in long-lasting Graves disease. Described time point: newly diagnosed GD, antithyroid drugs for less than 3 months. After RNA was extracted from PBMCs, the TCR library was made from it. To make TCR beta libraries, researchers used iRepertoire HTBI primers and Arm-PCR of CDR3 regions. MiXCR was run by TCRdb on the multiplex PCR reads, yielding one entry per CDR3 protein. The data contain under 300,000 distinct CDR3 sequences, 20% of them singletons. The input for sequencing was peripheral blood mononuclear cells (PBMCs), taken at new diagnosis, from a patient treated with antithyroid drugs. Receptor source: a female donor with Graves disease.

The chain combines TRBV10-3 with TRBJ1-2; unclear D gene. Trimming cost V 3 bases and J 0 bases, with 5 bases left between them. Germline V gene sequence: CDR1 ENHRY, CDR2 SYGVKD. The CDR3 contains 13 residues. The chain's CDR3 is CAISEDANYGYTF. Here the CDR3 DNA reads TGTGCCATCAGTGAAGACGCTAACTATGGCTACACCTTC.

This clonotype was seen a few times. The chain couples TRBV6-1 to TRBJ1-5; D call uncertain. V lost 0 bases, J lost 7 bases, and 7 bases lay in between. The germline gives CDR1 MNHNS, CDR2 SASEGT. The CDR3 covers 13 residues. CDR3 coding DNA: TGTGCCAGCAGTGAAGCTCTAGCACAGCCCCAGCATTTT. The encoded protein is CASSEALAQPQHF.

This clonotype was seen repeatedly, ten times or more. The rearrangement uses TRBV27 and TRBJ2-5, with TRBD2 identical over 16 bases. CDR1 and CDR2 (germline): MNHEY, SMNVEV (reference sequence). Trimming cost V 6 bases and J 1 base; bases outside gene matches: 11. The CDR3 spans 19 residues. CDR3 sequence reads: CASRRGLAGGVVLQETQYF. Here the CDR3 DNA reads TGTGCCAGCAGGAGGGGACTAGCGGGGGGGGTCGTCCTCCAAGAGACCCAGTACTTC.

This clonotype has a count of ten or more. CDR3 region: CASSLTGEEQETQYF. CDR3 bases: TGCGCCAGCAGCTTGACAGGGGAGGAGCAAGAGACCCAGTACTTC. The gene calls are TRBV5-1 and TRBJ2-5; possibly TRBD1 for D (7 bases). The CDR3 sequence is 15 residues long. Trimming left V 1 base short and J 2 bases short, with 12 bases between. The germline gives CDR1 SGHRS, CDR2 YFSETQ.

This clonotype showed up many times. The rearrangement joins TRBV4-3 to TRBJ2-2; D uncertain. The CDR3 is 14 amino acids. The germline gives CDR1 LGHNA, CDR2 YSLEER. V lost 0 bases and J lost 6, with 8 bases in between. CDR3 protein: CASSQDVRPGELFF. CDR3 in DNA: TGCGCCAGCAGCCAAGATGTTCGACCCGGGGAGCTGTTTTTT.

The CDR3 nucleotides read TGTGCCAGCAGCCGCGGGACTGGCGCCTCCGAGCAGTACTTC. The encoded protein is CASSRGTGASEQYF. The rearrangement uses TRBV2 and TRBJ2-7, with D tentatively TRBD2 (6 bases). CDR3 length: 14 residues. CDR1 and CDR2 from the germline V gene are SNHLY and FYNNEI. V was trimmed by 6 bases and J by 6 bases, leaving 18 bases between them.

This clonotype was seen ten or more times. The chain carries TRBV30 and TRBJ1-1; D perhaps matches TRBD1 (6 bases). This CDR3 has 12 amino acids. V was shortened by 8 bases and J by 5 bases, with 15 bases between the two germline ends. Germline CDR1 reads GTSNPN; CDR2 reads SVGIG (reference sequence). CDR3 protein: CARTTGSTEAFF. In DNA form, the CDR3 reads TGTGCCAGAACCACAGGGTCGACTGAAGCTTTCTTT. The full variable domain, rest sourced from reference TRBV30 and TRBJ1-1, is SQTIHQWPATLVQPVGSPLSLECTVEGTSNPNLYWYRQAAGRGLQLLFYSVGIGQISSEVPQNLSASRPQDRQFILSSKKLLLSDSGFYLCARTTGSTEAFFGQGTRLTVV.

This clonotype came up many times. This sequence joins TRBV7-2 and TRBJ1-1; 7 bases are shared with TRBD1. The germline V gene has CDR1 SGHTA and CDR2 FQGNSA. V was clipped by 5 bases and J by 3 bases; unmatched bases: 6. The CDR3 is 14 residues long. The CDR3 DNA is TGTGCCAGCAGCAGACAGGGAGGGGACACTGAAGCTTTCTTT. Translation: CASSRQGGDTEAFF.

This clonotype has a handful of counts. The CDR3 is CASSPGPGLGRNTIYF. The CDR3 DNA reads as TGTGCCAGCAGCCCCGGCCCGGGGCTGGGGAGAAACACCATATATTTT. This chain uses TRBV7-2 with TRBJ1-3; D might be TRBD1 (5 bases). Germline V gene data show CDR1 as SGHTA and CDR2 as FQGNSA. Trimming took off 5 bases at V and 5 bases at J, with 19 bases between the two ends. This CDR3 contains 16 residues.

About this clonotype itself: A much larger clone is a single base away; this may be a read error. CDR3 sequence: CASSARQGAHHEQYF. In DNA, the CDR3 is TGTGCCAGCAGTGCGAGGCAGGGGGCCCACCACGAGCAGTACTTC. V is TRBV6-1 and J is TRBJ2-7; 8 bases align to TRBD1. Germline lookup yields CDR1 MNHNS and CDR2 SASEGT. J was trimmed by 5 bases and V by 4 bases; bases with no gene match: 10. This CDR3 is 15 amino acids long.

In its sample, this clonotype was seen a few times. The CDR3 sequence is CASSDDRDTEAFF. The DNA for the CDR3 is TGTGCCAGCTCAGACGACAGGGACACTGAAGCTTTCTTT. The chain couples TRBV18 to TRBJ1-1; TRBD1 matches 7 bases. V lost 5 bases, J lost 3 bases, and 3 bases stayed unmatched. Germline CDR1 reads KGHSH; CDR2 reads LQKENI. This CDR3 region has 13 residues.

This clonotype has ten or more counts. The genes are TRBV6-1 and TRBJ2-7; D is perhaps TRBD1 (6 bases). The germline CDR1 and CDR2 sequences are MNHNS and SASEGT. V lost 5 bases, J lost 1 base, and 9 bases lay in between. This CDR3 comprises 13 residues. The CDR3: CASSRDTSYEQYF. CDR3 DNA sequence: TGTGCCAGCAGTCGGGACACGTCCTACGAGCAGTACTTC.

This clonotype was detected ten times or more. The V gene is TRBV3-1, the J gene TRBJ1-5, with D uncertain. With 0 bases removed from V and 3 bases from J, the gap between germline ends came to 9 bases. Germline CDR1 LGHDT, CDR2 YNNKEL (reference sequence). The CDR3 contains 15 residues. CDR3 DNA sequence: TGTGCCAGCAGCCAAGAGCTGGGTTTCAATCAGCCCCAGCATTTT. It translates to CASSQELGFNQPQHF.

At least ten counts were recorded for this clonotype. The V gene is TRBV12-3 or TRBV12-4, the J gene TRBJ1-2; 8 nucleotides align to TRBD1. V trimming: 3 bases; J trimming: 6 bases; junction bases outside the gene matches: 9. The CDR3 extends over 15 amino acids. The CDR3 loop is CASSLGTGDSNGYTF. As DNA, the CDR3 is TGTGCCAGCAGTTTGGGGACAGGCGATAGCAATGGCTACACCTTC.

This chain uses TRBV12-3 or TRBV12-4 with TRBJ1-5; no firm D call. Trimming stripped 10 bases from V and 6 bases from J, with 16 bases between. This CDR3 is built from 13 residues. This CDR3 is CANFPRLGQPQHF. DNA for the CDR3: TGTGCCAACTTTCCCAGGCTCGGTCAGCCCCAGCATTTT.

This clonotype was counted ten times or more. The chain recombines TRBV3-1 with TRBJ1-6, with a possible D match to TRBD1 (5 bases). V dropped 1 base and J dropped 7 bases, with 11 bases sitting between them. Per the germline V gene, CDR1 is LGHDT and CDR2 is YNNKEL (reference sequence). The CDR3 contains 15 residues. This CDR3 reads CASSQVGRGNSPLHF. The CDR3, as DNA: TGTGCCAGCAGCCAAGTAGGAAGGGGCAATTCACCCCTCCACTTT.

The rearrangement links TRBV20-1 to TRBJ2-1; 8 bases are shared with TRBD1. Per germline, CDR1 DFQATT and CDR2 SNEGSKA (reference sequence). J gave up 7 bases and V 6 bases, and 8 bases lay outside the gene matches. This CDR3 has 13 residues. As DNA, the CDR3 is TGCAGTGCCAGGGACAGGCTTAGGAATGAGCAGTTCTTC. Encoded protein: CSARDRLRNEQFF.

This clonotype came up many times. The CDR3 DNA reads TGTGCCAGCAGCCAAGATAACCCGGACTTGAGCTCCTACGAGCAGTACTTC. The encoded protein is CASSQDNPDLSSYEQYF. The J gene is TRBJ2-7, the V gene TRBV4-2, with D tentatively TRBD2 (5 bases). Trimming removed 0 bases from V and 0 bases from J, with 15 bases in between. CDR1 LGHNA and CDR2 YNFKEQ come from the germline V gene. The CDR3 is made up of 17 amino acids.

This clonotype was observed a few times. A read error likely explains this, since a far larger clone differs by one base. The gene calls are TRBV7-2 and TRBJ2-3, with a possible D match to TRBD1 (6 bases). This CDR3 is built from 14 residues. V lost 3 bases, J lost 6 bases, and 13 bases lay in between. CDR1 is SGHTA and CDR2 is FQGNSA in the germline V gene. This chain's CDR3 is CASSLVRDIDTQYF. CDR3 nucleotide sequence: TGTGCCAGCAGCTTGGTTCGGGACATTGATACGCAGTATTTT.

This clonotype appeared a few times. A far bigger clonotype differs at one base, so this is likely a read error. The chain has TRBV7-3 and TRBJ2-1, with 10 bases that match TRBD2. Gene TRBJ2-5 matches the end of the DNA better, so the J call may be wrong. The CDR3 loop spans 16 amino acids. CDR1 SGHTA and CDR2 FQGTGA come from the germline V gene. The CDR3 sequence: CASRPLGLAGEETQYF. CDR3 nucleotides: TGTGCCAGCCGGCCCTTGGGGCTAGCGGGAGAAGAGACCCAGTACTTC.

This clonotype was observed at least ten times. The chain combines TRBV12-3 or TRBV12-4 with TRBJ2-7, with 12 bases matching TRBD2. V was clipped by 2 bases and J by 6 bases; unmatched bases: 11. This CDR3 is 17 amino acids long. In DNA form, the CDR3 reads TGTGCCAGCAGTTTATACAGGACTAGCGGGACCCCCGGCGAGCAGTACTTC. Translating gives CASSLYRTSGTPGEQYF.

This clonotype has ten or more counts. The chain couples TRBV3-1 to TRBJ1-3; D remains ambiguous. Trimming stripped 1 base from V and 3 bases from J, with 7 bases between. CDR1 and CDR2 from the germline V gene are LGHDT and YNNKEL (reference sequence). The CDR3 is 14 residues long. The DNA for the CDR3 is TGTGCCAGCAGCCAAGTCGACATTGGAAACACCATATATTTT. It yields the protein CASSQVDIGNTIYF. Supplemented by reference TRBV3-1 and TRBJ1-3, the full variable domain reads DTAVSQTPKYLVTQMGNDKSIKCEQNLGHDTMYWYKQDSKKFLKIMFSYNNKELIINETVPNRFSPKSPDKAHLNLHINSLELGDSAVYFCASSQVDIGNTIYFGEGSWLTVV.

This clonotype has a count of ten or more. The rearrangement links TRBV7-2 to TRBJ1-4; D not certain. Germline CDR1 reads SGHTA; CDR2 reads FQGNSA. The CDR3 consists of 12 residues. V was trimmed by 3 bases and J by 7 bases, leaving 6 bases between them. CDR3 residues: CASSFSGEKLFF. The CDR3 bases are TGTGCCAGCAGCTTTTCGGGTGAAAAACTGTTTTTT.

CDR3 loop: CASSSGQVVLMHGYTF. CDR3 DNA sequence: TGTGCCAGCAGTTCTGGACAGGTGGTACTTATGCATGGCTACACCTTC. V usage is TRBV6-5 and J usage is TRBJ1-2, with 7 nucleotides matching TRBD1. CDR3 length equals 16 residues. V lost 4 bases, J lost 6 bases, and 14 bases stayed unmatched. Germline CDR1 is MNHEY and CDR2 is SVGAGI.

CDR3 sequence: CASSLDGSDTEAFF. CDR3 DNA sequence: TGTGCCAGCAGCCTAGACGGGTCCGACACTGAAGCTTTCTTT. The rearrangement links TRBV7-8 to TRBJ1-1; D is ambiguous. V lost 5 bases to trimming and J lost 3 bases, with 13 bases between them. Germline V CDR1 and CDR2: SGHVS, FQNEAQ. CDR3 length: 14 amino acids.

This clonotype has a count of ten or more. The chain employs TRBV4-1 and TRBJ2-7; D is perhaps TRBD2 (6 bases). V dropped 0 bases and J dropped 7 bases, with 16 bases sitting between them. In germline, CDR1 is MGHRA, CDR2 YSYEKL. CDR3 length: 15 residues. The CDR3, as DNA: TGCGCCAGCAGCCAAGATGTTCACGGGGCGGGGGAGCAGTACTTC. It specifies CASSQDVHGAGEQYF.